The sequence of this TCR beta chain was determined in a study of T-cell reconstitution after alpha-beta-depleted transplantation in children (dated by TCRdb to the mid-2010s). Study-wide context: The study quantitatively tracked T-cell immune reconstitution after TCRalphabeta/CD19-depleted allogeneic hematopoietic cell transplantation in children using TCR repertoire profiling.

Including cysteine and valine, the CDR3 has 14 amino acids. Of the read, only the CDR3 DNA is kept; its 42 bases are in frame from base 1. Per the germline V gene, SGHRS is the CDR1 and YFSETQ is the CDR2. The junction shows trimming of 3 bases on V and 3 bases on J, and the gene matches do not reach 5 bases of it. The method behind the library was PCR. The instrument given in TCRdb is Illumina HiSeq 2500. TCR library preparation used molecular barcoding, with unique molecular identifiers applied to normalize quantification of the TCRbeta repertoire. TCRdb reprocessed the public reads (quality trimming at Q25 with fastp, clone calling with MiXCR) and kept in-frame beta chains. CDR3 protein sequences are deduplicated, and each keeps its most common genes and DNA. Within this sample are some 600,000 distinct CDR3 sequences, with approximately 16% of them counted one time only. The ten largest make up 1.1% of the sample.

This clonotype was detected many times. Its antigen target is currently unknown. No much larger clone is present one base from it, and per-base qualities are unavailable. This clonotype was obtained from a human donor who donated a stem cell graft to a child with acute myeloid leukemia. The sample consisted of PBMCs from the stem cell graft donor, taken from the stem cell graft. The V and J genes are TRBV5-1 and TRBJ2-7, and TRBD1 aligns with 8 junction nucleotides. The CDR3 here reads CASSSGQGDYEQYV. The sequenced DNA is TGCGCCAGCAGCTCCGGACAGGGCGACTACGAGCAGTACGTC.